Sequencing of this T cell receptor beta chain was carried out in a study of identical twins (TCRdb year 2016). General notes on the study: TCR alpha and beta repertoires from monozygotic twins, unrelated adults of various ages and cord blood were deep-sequenced to test whether fetal clonotypes persist. Replicate twin experiments were performed at different times using different library preparation protocols to rule out contamination. The study at large found these results: Fewer insertions were carried by abundant cord blood beta clonotypes; a weaker similar trend was observed in young adult naive repertoires, while no such trend was observed in memory repertoires. Invariant T cells such as MAIT and iNKT could partly confound zero-insertion analyses, though diverse VJ usage argued against this for most clonotypes. In beta out-of-frame sequences, excess twin sharing was weaker, because having fewer shared sequences lowered the signal-to-noise ratio. Compared with coincidental sharing between unrelated individuals, out-of-frame TCR alpha sequences shared between twins had an excess of sequences with low generation probability. In monozygotic twins, recombination models systematically underestimated out-of-frame TCR alpha sharing, but the models matched the sharing seen between unrelated individuals. Because the same donors could not be followed over many years, the conclusions depended on cross-sectional statistical analysis.

To prepare the library, 5' RACE was applied. TCRdb records Illumina HiSeq 2000 as the sequencer. Template switching added a universal primer binding site, and the final cDNA carried a unique molecular identifier that allowed TCR cDNA molecules to be counted accurately. Specific primers in the conserved constant-segment region were used to synthesize first-strand cDNA for the TCR alpha and beta chains. Each cDNA library was double barcoded, with a SMART-Mk sample barcode plus Illumina barcodes, to control for contamination. TruSeq adapter sequences, together with Illumina sample barcodes, were added in two successive PCR steps. The TCR alpha and beta cDNA libraries were sequenced on the Illumina HiSeq platform using custom primers. Per the source publication's procedure: Unique molecular identifiers were extracted from raw reads with MiGEC, and CDR3 positions were determined with MiXCR. Recombination models were inferred per individual with the repgenHMM and IGoR tools using an EM algorithm. Shared clonotypes were analyzed with the tcR package in R, and sharing was normalized by the product of cloneset sizes. To study raw recombination without the effects of thymic and clonal selection, out-of-frame nonproductive sequences were analyzed. TCRdb handled the public reads itself, with Q25 trimming in fastp and clone calling in MiXCR, and kept productive beta chains. Duplicate CDR3 protein sequences are folded into a single record with the most common DNA and genes. The authors' filters were not applied to this entry. Recorded for this sample are 550,000 to 700,000 distinct CDR3 sequences; around 9.6% of them occurred a single time. Clones ranked in the top ten supply around 3.2% of the sample.

Every donor in the study was a healthy Caucasian. Three pairs of female monozygotic twins, all aged roughly 18 to 29 years, made up the twin cohort. Peripheral blood mononuclear cells were used as the source from which RNA for TCR libraries was isolated. In its sample, this clonotype was seen many times. The antigen it binds to is not known. Per-base quality was not reported, and no clone a single base away is much larger than it. This same sample was also taken into another study, of yellow fever vaccine responses in identical twins. According to the second study: The T cell response to vaccination in identical twins was reported by the authors to appear partly convergent and partly personalized. Focusing on identical twins, the study followed the T cell clones that responded to the vaccine, and did so with precision.

This clonotype originated in a woman between 18 and 30 years old in good health. The sequenced sample was PBMCs.

The DNA sequence is as follows: TGTGCCAGCACCCAGGGGCGGGCGGCGAACATTCAGTACTTC. Its coded protein is CASTQGRAANIQYF. The V gene is TRBV7-2 and the J gene is TRBJ2-4, and TRBD1 may be the D gene, going by 6 matching bases. The CDR3, from cysteine to phenylalanine, totals 14 residues. Solely the CDR3 DNA is kept, with 42 bases framed from the first base. Reading the germline V gene gives CDR1 SGHTA and CDR2 FQGNSA. V drops 7 bases and J drops 7 bases, leaving 17 bases in between.